This T cell receptor beta chain was identified during a study of T cell responses to AZD1222 COVID-19 vaccine. About the research overall: Second-dose intervals of approximately 4 or approximately 12 weeks were pooled. Points from the study as a whole: Donors were mostly white British, more females; clonal diversity possibly underestimated. Spike-specific TCR repertoires showed rising breadth and depth after two AZD1222 doses.

Produced via immunoSEQ multiplex PCR; TCRdb's table is partial and in-frame only. Of fewer than 150,000 clones listed, approximately 80% are singletons. As to this clone: Its cognate antigen is unknown.

There are 12 residues in the CDR3. Germline CDR1 is KGHDR and CDR2 is SFDVKD. Between the trimmed V and J ends, which lost 4 bases and 5 bases, there was a span of 7 bases. Specimen: peripheral blood, collected on day 0 of AZD1222 vaccination. The receptor was isolated from an adult in good health. This chain links TRBV24-1 with TRBJ1-2; perhaps TRBD1 as D (5 bases). This CDR3 is CATSEGGYGYTF. The CDR3 DNA follows: TGTGCCACCAGTGAGGGGGGTTATGGCTACACCTTC.